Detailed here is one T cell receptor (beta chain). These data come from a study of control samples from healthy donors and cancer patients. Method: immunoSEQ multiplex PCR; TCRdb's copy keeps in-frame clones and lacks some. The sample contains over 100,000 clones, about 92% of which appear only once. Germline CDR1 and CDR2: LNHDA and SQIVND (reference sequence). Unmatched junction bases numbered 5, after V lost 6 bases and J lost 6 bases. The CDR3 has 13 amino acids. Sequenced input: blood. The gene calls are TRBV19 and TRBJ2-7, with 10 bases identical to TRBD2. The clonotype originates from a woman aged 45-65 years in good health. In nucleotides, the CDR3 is TGTGCCAGTAGAAATCTAGCGGGAGTCGAGCAGTACTTC. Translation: CASRNLAGVEQYF. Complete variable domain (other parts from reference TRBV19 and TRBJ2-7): DGGITQSPKYLFRKEGQNVTLSCEQNLNHDAMYWYRQDPGQGLRLIYYSQIVNDFQKGDIAEGYSVSREKKESFPLTVTSAQKNPTAFYLCASRNLAGVEQYFGPGTRLTVT.